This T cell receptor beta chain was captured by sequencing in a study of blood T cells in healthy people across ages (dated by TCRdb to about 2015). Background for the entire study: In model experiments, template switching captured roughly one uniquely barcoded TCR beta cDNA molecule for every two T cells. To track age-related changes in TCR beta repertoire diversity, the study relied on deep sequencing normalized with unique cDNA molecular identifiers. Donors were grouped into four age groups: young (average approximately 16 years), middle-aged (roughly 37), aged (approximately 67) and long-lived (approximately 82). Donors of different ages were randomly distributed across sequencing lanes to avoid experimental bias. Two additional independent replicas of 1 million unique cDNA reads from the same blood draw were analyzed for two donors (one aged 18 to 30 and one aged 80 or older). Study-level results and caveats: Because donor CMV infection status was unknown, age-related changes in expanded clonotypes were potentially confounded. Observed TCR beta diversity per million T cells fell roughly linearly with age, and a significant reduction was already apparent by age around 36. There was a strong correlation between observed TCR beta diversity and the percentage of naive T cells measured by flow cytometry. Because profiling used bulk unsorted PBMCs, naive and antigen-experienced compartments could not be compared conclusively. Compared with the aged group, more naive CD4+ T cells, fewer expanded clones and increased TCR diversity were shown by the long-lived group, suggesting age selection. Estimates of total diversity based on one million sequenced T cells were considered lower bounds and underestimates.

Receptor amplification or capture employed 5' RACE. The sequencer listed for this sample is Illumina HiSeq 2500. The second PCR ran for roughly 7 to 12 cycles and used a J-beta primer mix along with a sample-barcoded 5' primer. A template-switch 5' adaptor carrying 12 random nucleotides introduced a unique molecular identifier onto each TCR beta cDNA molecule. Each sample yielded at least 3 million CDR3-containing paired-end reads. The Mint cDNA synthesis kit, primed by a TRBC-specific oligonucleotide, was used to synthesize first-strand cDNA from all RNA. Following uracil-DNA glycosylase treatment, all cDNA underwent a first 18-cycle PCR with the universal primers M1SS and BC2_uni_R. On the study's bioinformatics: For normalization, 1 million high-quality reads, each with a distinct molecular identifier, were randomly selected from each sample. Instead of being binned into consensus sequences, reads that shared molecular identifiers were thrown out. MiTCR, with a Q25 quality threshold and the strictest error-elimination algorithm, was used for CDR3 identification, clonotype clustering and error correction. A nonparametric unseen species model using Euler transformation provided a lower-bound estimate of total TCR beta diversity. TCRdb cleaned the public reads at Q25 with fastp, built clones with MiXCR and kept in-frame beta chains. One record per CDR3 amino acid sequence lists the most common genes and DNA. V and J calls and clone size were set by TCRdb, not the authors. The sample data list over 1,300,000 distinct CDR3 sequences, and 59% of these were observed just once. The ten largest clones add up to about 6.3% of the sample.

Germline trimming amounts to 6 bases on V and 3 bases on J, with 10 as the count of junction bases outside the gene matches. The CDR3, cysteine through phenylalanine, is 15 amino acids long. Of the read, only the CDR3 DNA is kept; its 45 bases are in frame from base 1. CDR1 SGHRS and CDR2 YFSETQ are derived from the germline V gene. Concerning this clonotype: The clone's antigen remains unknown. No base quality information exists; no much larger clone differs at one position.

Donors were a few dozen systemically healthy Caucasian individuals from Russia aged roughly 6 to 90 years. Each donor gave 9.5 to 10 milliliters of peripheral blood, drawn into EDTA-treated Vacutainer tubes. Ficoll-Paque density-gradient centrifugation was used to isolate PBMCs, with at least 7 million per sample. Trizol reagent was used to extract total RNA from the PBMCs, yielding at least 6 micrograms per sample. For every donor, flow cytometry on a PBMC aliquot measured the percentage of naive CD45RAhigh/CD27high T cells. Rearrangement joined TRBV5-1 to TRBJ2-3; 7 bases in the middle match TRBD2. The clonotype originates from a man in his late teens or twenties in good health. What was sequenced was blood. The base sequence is TGCGCCAGCAATACCTGGAGCGGGGAGACAGATACGCAGTATTTT. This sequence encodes CASNTWSGETDTQYF.